The 27 T cell receptor beta chains in this list originate from one sample, sequenced in a study of blood T cell repertoires in COVID-19. TCRdb keeps only in-frame clones here, not all; method: immunoSEQ multiplex PCR. The data contain 250,000 or so clones, 89% of them singletons. The sequenced sample consisted of peripheral blood. The origin of the receptors is a middle-aged woman who had recovered from COVID-19.

The chain couples TRBV3-1 (or the pseudogene TRBV3-2) to TRBJ1-1; 10 nucleotides line up with TRBD1. The germline CDR1 and CDR2 sequences are LGHDT and YNNKEL (reference sequence). J lost 1 base, V lost 0 bases, and 5 bases had no gene match. This CDR3 has 17 amino acids. This CDR3 is CASSQDLGTGANTEAFF. CDR3 nucleotide sequence: TGTGCCAGCAGCCAAGATCTGGGGACAGGGGCGAACACTGAAGCTTTCTTT.

The chain has TRBV6-5 and TRBJ1-1; D perhaps matches TRBD1 (6 bases). V was trimmed by 0 bases and J by 6 bases, leaving 11 bases between them. From germline, CDR1 is MNHEY and CDR2 SVGAGI. This CDR3 contains 14 residues. This CDR3 is CASSYSEAGAEAFF. In DNA, the CDR3 is TGTGCCAGCAGTTACTCGGAGGCAGGGGCTGAAGCTTTCTTT.

The chain combines TRBV4-3 with TRBJ2-2; TRBD2 matches at 7 bases. J was trimmed by 5 bases and V by 1 base; bases with no gene match: 10. From germline, CDR1 is LGHNA and CDR2 YSLEER. This CDR3 has 17 residues. CDR3 residues: CASSQAPSGTTTGELFF. DNA of the CDR3: TGCGCCAGCAGCCAAGCCCCTAGCGGTACGACTACCGGGGAGCTGTTTTTT.

The V gene is TRBV3-1 (or the pseudogene TRBV3-2), the J gene TRBJ2-4; TRBD2 agrees at 9 bases. Germline-derived CDR1 and CDR2 are LGHDT and YNNKEL (reference sequence). The ends lost 3 bases at V and 15 bases at J; junction bases unmatched: 9. This CDR3 has 13 residues. The CDR3 is CASSHGSGGPGYF. CDR3 nucleotide sequence: TGTGCCAGCAGCCATGGTAGCGGGGGCCCTGGGTACTTC.

The CDR3 is CASNYSNQPQHF. The CDR3 nucleotides read TGTGCCAGCAACTATAGCAATCAGCCCCAGCATTTT. The chain couples TRBV5-4 to TRBJ1-5, with D unresolved. Germline-derived CDR1 and CDR2 are SGHNT and YYREEE (reference sequence). Trimming cost V 6 bases and J 0 bases, with 4 bases left between them. The CDR3 consists of 12 residues.

The chain carries TRBV2 and TRBJ2-2; D gene ambiguous. The V end lost 5 bases, the J end lost 5 bases, and 9 bases lay between the germline ends. Germline assignment: CDR1 SNHLY and CDR2 FYNNEI. The CDR3 has 13 amino acids. The CDR3 DNA sequence: TGTGCCAGCAGTACCGGAGCTACCGGGGAGCTGTTTTTT. Translating it yields CASSTGATGELFF.

The CDR3 DNA reads as TGTGCCAGCAGACTAGCGGGGGGGGTCACCGGGGAGCTGTTTTTT. Translating it yields CASRLAGGVTGELFF. The rearrangement uses TRBV3-1 (or the pseudogene TRBV3-2) and TRBJ2-2; 13 bases are a match to TRBD2. This CDR3 is 15 amino acids long. Trimming took 6 bases from V and 4 from J; bases not matched to a gene: 2. The germline gives CDR1 LGHDT, CDR2 YNNKEL (reference sequence).

V and J are TRBV9 and TRBJ1-2, with D perhaps matching TRBD1 (5 bases). The CDR3 runs to 14 residues. V was shortened by 4 bases and J by 7 bases, with 17 bases between the two germline ends. CDR1 is SGDLS, CDR2 YYNGEE, per germline. The CDR3: CASSPDTPPTGYTF. CDR3 DNA sequence: TGTGCCAGCAGCCCGGACACCCCCCCGACTGGCTACACCTTC.

This clone was picked up one time. The chain recombines TRBV9 with TRBJ2-5; possible D gene TRBD2, 7 bases. V gave up 3 bases and J gave up 14 bases, with 14 bases separating them. In germline, CDR1 is SGDLS, CDR2 YYNGEE. The CDR3 has 11 amino acids. CDR3 DNA: TGTGCCAGCAGCGCGGGGGGCCCCATTTACTTC. This gives the protein CASSAGGPIYF.

Concerning this clone itself: The junction shows a germline mismatch at one end, possibly a read error. CDR3: CVGGQGWRDTQYF. In DNA form, the CDR3 reads TGTGTTGGGGGACAGGGGTGGCGAGATACGCAGTATTTT. The chain has TRBV29-1 and TRBJ2-3; 10 positions match TRBD1. The CDR3 runs 13 residues. The germline V gene has CDR1 SQVTM and CDR2 ANQGSEA.

The rearrangement uses TRBV30 and TRBJ1-5, with 7 bases matching TRBD1. Germline CDR1 is GTSNPN and CDR2 is SVGIG (reference sequence). Losses at the gene ends were 3 bases for V and 7 bases for J; bases not matched to a gene: 6. The CDR3 totals 13 residues. Here the CDR3 reads CAWREGQAQPQHF. The CDR3 DNA reads as TGTGCCTGGAGGGAAGGACAGGCCCAGCCCCAGCATTTT.

V is TRBV19 and J is TRBJ2-5; 14 nucleotides agree with TRBD2. Germline V gene sequence: CDR1 LNHDA, CDR2 SQIVND (reference sequence). V shed 9 bases and J 2 bases; nucleotides not matched to a gene: 2. The CDR3 extends over 14 amino acids. CDR3 in amino acids: CASGLAGGQETQYF. CDR3 in DNA: TGTGCCAGCGGACTAGCGGGAGGTCAAGAGACCCAGTACTTC.

This clone was found once. V usage is TRBV19 and J usage is TRBJ2-5; TRBD1 might be the D (7 bases). V was clipped by 11 bases and J by 5 bases, with 15 bases between them. Per germline, CDR1 LNHDA and CDR2 SQIVND (reference sequence). CDR3 size: 12 residues. The CDR3 nucleotides are TGTGCCGGAGGGGGCCGCCAGGAGACCCAGTACTTC. Encoded protein: CAGGGRQETQYF.

The rearrangement uses TRBV12-3 or TRBV12-4 and TRBJ1-2; D gene ambiguous. This CDR3 contains 13 residues. Trimming took 5 bases from V and 7 from J, leaving 14 bases between them. CDR3 DNA sequence: TGTGCCAGCAGTACACGGGAAAATCCTGGCTACACCTTC. This sequence encodes CASSTRENPGYTF.

V usage is TRBV5-6 and J usage is TRBJ2-5; TRBD2 matches at 14 bases. This CDR3 has 14 residues. V dropped 4 bases and J dropped 12; count of bases not matched to a gene: 8. In germline, CDR1 is SGHDT, CDR2 YYEEEE. Here the CDR3 reads CASSHGTSGSWEYF. Written as DNA, the CDR3 is TGTGCCAGCAGCCACGGGACTAGCGGGAGTTGGGAGTACTTC.

This clone was observed many times. This sample also contains other DNA sequences that code for the same CDR3. V usage is TRBV11-2 and J usage is TRBJ1-2; 8 bases map to TRBD1. This CDR3 region has 13 residues. Losses at the gene ends were 3 bases for V and 8 bases for J; bases not matched to a gene: 5. In germline, CDR1 is SGHAT, CDR2 FQNNGV. The DNA of the CDR3 is TGTGCCAGCAGCTTGGGGACAGGCAGCGGCTACACCTTC. It codes for CASSLGTGSGYTF.

The V and J genes are TRBV7-6 and TRBJ2-2; D not resolved. Deletions cut 1 base from V and 7 bases from J, with 4 bases between. The CDR3 is 12 residues long. Germline V CDR1 and CDR2: SGHVS, FNYEAQ. The CDR3 sequence: CASSLVIGELFF. As DNA, the CDR3 is TGTGCCAGCAGCTTAGTTATCGGGGAGCTGTTTTTT.

This CDR3 reads CASSITGTGGRAFF. The CDR3 coding sequence is TGTGCCAGTAGTATTACCGGGACAGGGGGCCGGGCTTTCTTT. The chain joins TRBV19 to TRBJ1-1; 12 nucleotides align to TRBD1. Per germline, CDR1 LNHDA and CDR2 SQIVND (reference sequence). The CDR3 covers 14 residues. Trimming took 3 bases from V and 11 from J; bases not matched to a gene: 7.

The chain has TRBV4-1 and TRBJ2-4; 10 positions agree with TRBD1. CDR3 size: 14 residues. J was trimmed by 9 bases and V by 2 bases; bases with no gene match: 4. CDR1 is MGHRA, CDR2 YSYEKL, per germline. The CDR3, as DNA: TGCGCCAGCAGCCAACGACAGGGGGCGGGCATTCAGTACTTC. It is translated as CASSQRQGAGIQYF.

The chain couples TRBV6-2 or TRBV6-3 to TRBJ1-3; D is possibly TRBD1 (6 bases). This CDR3 is 14 amino acids long. Germline CDR1 MNHEY, CDR2 SVGEGT. V lost 6 bases and J lost 4, with 13 bases in between. The CDR3 DNA follows: TGTGCCAGCAGCCCAGGGACACGAGGAAACACCATATATTTT. As protein: CASSPGTRGNTIYF.

The rearrangement uses TRBV5-1 and TRBJ1-2; D gene ambiguous. CDR1 is SGHRS, CDR2 YFSETQ, per germline. Trimming cost V 0 bases and J 9 bases, with 15 bases left between them. The CDR3 totals 14 residues. CDR3 in DNA: TGCGCCAGCAGCTTGGGGCGGGTCCCACTCCGCTACACCTTC. This codes for CASSLGRVPLRYTF.

In this sample, this clone turned up a few times. The chain is built from TRBV19 and TRBJ2-1; TRBD2 agrees at 14 bases. Trimming took 6 bases from V and 9 from J; bases not matched to a gene: 7. This CDR3 is 15 amino acids long. CDR1 and CDR2 (germline): LNHDA, SQIVND (reference sequence). The CDR3 region has the DNA TGTGCCAGTAGCAGGACTAGCGGGAGGTTAAGTGAGCAGTTCTTC. Protein sequence: CASSRTSGRLSEQFF.

The chain uses TRBV19 and TRBJ1-2; D gene ambiguous. This CDR3 has 15 amino acids. V was cut by 3 bases and J by 6 bases, with 17 bases left in between. Germline V gene lookup returns CDR1 LNHDA and CDR2 SQIVND (reference sequence). The CDR3 is CASSITPQFLDGYTF. The CDR3 region has the DNA TGTGCCAGTAGTATTACTCCGCAATTTTTAGATGGCTACACCTTC. Filled out from reference TRBV19 and TRBJ1-2, the complete variable domain reads DGGITQSPKYLFRKEGQNVTLSCEQNLNHDAMYWYRQDPGQGLRLIYYSQIVNDFQKGDIAEGYSVSREKKESFPLTVTSAQKNPTAFYLCASSITPQFLDGYTFGSGTRLTVV.

This clone was recorded once. This rearrangement joins TRBV6-4 to TRBJ2-1, with TRBD2 as a possible D gene (6 bases). This CDR3 is 16 amino acids long. Per the germline V gene, CDR1 is MRHNA and CDR2 is SNTAGT. Trimming removed 3 bases at V and 5 bases at J, with 17 bases between. CDR3 protein: CASSEESGRPDNEQFF. CDR3 in DNA: TGTGCCAGCAGTGAGGAGTCGGGGAGGCCGGACAATGAGCAGTTCTTC.

For the CDR3, the DNA is TGTGCCAGCAGTGGCTCGGGAGGGCAGCAGTATTTT. It encodes CASSGSGGQQYF. The rearrangement links TRBV12-3 or TRBV12-4 to TRBJ2-3, with TRBD2 matching over 8 bases. With 5 bases clipped from V and 11 bases from J, the junction kept 6 bases outside the gene matches. The CDR3 is 12 amino acids.

V is TRBV27 and J is TRBJ2-4; 11 bases map to TRBD2. J was trimmed by 8 bases and V by 6 bases; bases with no gene match: 3. The CDR3 totals 13 residues. Germline V CDR1 and CDR2: MNHEY, SMNVEV (reference sequence). CDR3 sequence (DNA): TGTGCCAGCAGGGGGACTAGCGGCGACATTCAGTACTTC. This translates into CASRGTSGDIQYF.

Concerning this clone itself: This specimen includes other DNA sequences encoding the same CDR3. The genes are TRBV24-1 and TRBJ2-2, with D unresolved. Germline loops: CDR1 KGHDR, CDR2 SFDVKD. The CDR3 totals 12 residues. V lost 0 bases and J lost 7, with 2 bases in between. The CDR3 reads CATSDLLGELFF. In DNA form, the CDR3 reads TGTGCCACCAGTGATTTGCTCGGGGAGCTGTTTTTT.